This T cell receptor (beta chain) was found in a study of blood T cells in healthy people across ages. Whole-study findings and limits: A strong correlation between TCR beta diversity and naive T cell percentage was seen.

Turning to this clonotype: The antigen is undetermined.

The CDR3 has 14 residues. The germline V and J ends were trimmed by 6 bases and 1 base, with 14 bases remaining between them. Germline CDR1 reads SQVTM; CDR2 reads ANQGSEA. Extraction of total RNA produced a minimum of 5.5 micrograms from each sample. A second PCR, run for roughly 6 to 11 cycles, used a sample-barcoded 5' primer plus a J-beta primer mix. Each cDNA was tagged by a template-switch adaptor containing 12 random nucleotides. TCRdb itself ran the 5' RACE reads through MiXCR, one entry per CDR3 protein. The sample carries roughly 1.5 million distinct CDR3 sequences, less than 45% recorded once.

The J gene is TRBJ2-3, the V gene TRBV29-1; no reliable D call. The clonotype originates from a woman under 30 in good health. Sequencing was carried out using blood. CDR3 region: CSVLGLKGTDTQYF. CDR3 coding DNA: TGCAGCGTCCTAGGGCTGAAGGGCACAGATACGCAGTATTTT.